This is a list of T cell receptor beta chains from one sample in a study of blood T cells in healthy people across ages. TCRdb processed the 5' RACE reads anew with MiXCR; each CDR3 protein has one entry. The sample records 850,000 to 1,000,000 distinct CDR3 sequences, roughly 50% being singletons. The sequenced material came from blood. These receptors all come from a woman aged 55-69 years in good health. Each CDR3 is given with its conserved first and last residue. The D gene is left open where the match is weak. Not every row has a clone size; where given, it reads once, few, many or a size class.

clone_size: .
d_call: TRBD2
j_call: TRBJ2-1
v_call: TRBV6-2/TRBV6-3
cdr3_nt: TGTGCCAGCAGTTACTCGGCGGGAGCGACCTACGAGCAGTTCTTC
cdr3_aa: CASSYSAGATYEQFF

clone_size: few
d_call: .
j_call: TRBJ2-6
v_call: TRBV12-3/TRBV12-4
cdr3_nt: TGTGCCAGCAGTTTAGAGTACAACGTCCTGACTTTC
cdr3_aa: CASSLEYNVLTF

clone_size: many
d_call: .
j_call: TRBJ2-1
v_call: TRBV20-1
cdr3_nt: TGCAGTGCCCCGGACCTTAGGTCCGGGTACAATGAGCAGTTCTTC
cdr3_aa: CSAPDLRSGYNEQFF

clone_size: few
d_call: TRBD1
j_call: TRBJ2-1
v_call: TRBV29-1
cdr3_nt: TGCAGCGTTAGGGGGCTCCCTAAGGTCAATGAGCAGTTCTTC
cdr3_aa: CSVRGLPKVNEQFF

clone_size: .
d_call: .
j_call: TRBJ1-5
v_call: TRBV6-2/TRBV6-3
cdr3_nt: TGTGCCAGCAGATCCGGTAGGGCTGGCAATCAGCCCCAGCATTTT
cdr3_aa: CASRSGRAGNQPQHF

clone_size: .
d_call: TRBD1
j_call: TRBJ2-7
v_call: TRBV9
cdr3_nt: TGTGCCAGCAGCGTAGAGGGCAGGGGGATCCACGAGCAGTACTTC
cdr3_aa: CASSVEGRGIHEQYF

clone_size: .
d_call: TRBD1
j_call: TRBJ2-7
v_call: TRBV20-1
cdr3_nt: TGCAGTGCTAGAGCGACGTTCGGGACAGGCCTTTCCTACGAGCAGTACTTC
cdr3_aa: CSARATFGTGLSYEQYF

clone_size: .
d_call: .
j_call: TRBJ2-1
v_call: TRBV12-3/TRBV12-4
cdr3_nt: TGTGCCAGCAGTTTTTTCTACAATGAGCAGTTCTTC
cdr3_aa: CASSFFYNEQFF

clone_size: .
d_call: .
j_call: TRBJ2-1
v_call: TRBV24-1
cdr3_nt: TGTGCCAGCAACAGTCAAGAGGGGAACAATAAGCAGTTCTTC
cdr3_aa: CASNSQEGNNKQFF

clone_size: .
d_call: .
j_call: TRBJ2-3
v_call: TRBV6-5
cdr3_nt: TGTGCCAGCAATTCCCCTGGGACAGATACGCAGTATTTT
cdr3_aa: CASNSPGTDTQYF

clone_size: few
d_call: .
j_call: TRBJ1-4
v_call: TRBV6-5
cdr3_nt: TGTGCCAGCAGTTACTCGAACCGGGGCGCGTATGAAAAACTGTTTTTT
cdr3_aa: CASSYSNRGAYEKLFF

clone_size: .
d_call: .
j_call: TRBJ2-5
v_call: TRBV29-1
cdr3_nt: TGCAGCGTTGTATACAGGAGTCAAGAGACCCAGTACTTC
cdr3_aa: CSVVYRSQETQYF

clone_size: .
d_call: TRBD1
j_call: TRBJ2-4
v_call: TRBV6-6
cdr3_nt: TGTGCCAGCAGTAAACAGGGGGACATTCAGTACTTC
cdr3_aa: CASSKQGDIQYF

clone_size: few
d_call: .
j_call: TRBJ1-6
v_call: TRBV20-1
cdr3_nt: TGCAGTGCTGTCGCAGGGTCAAGGTCACCCCTCCACTTT
cdr3_aa: CSAVAGSRSPLHF

clone_size: few
d_call: .
j_call: TRBJ2-7
v_call: TRBV3-1
cdr3_nt: TGTGCCAGCAGCCCAACCCGAGGGGGAGAGCAGTACTTC
cdr3_aa: CASSPTRGGEQYF